The rows below give T cell receptor beta chains drawn from one sample of a study of cytomegalovirus exposure and HLA in healthy donors. The method was immunoSEQ multiplex PCR; TCRdb's version includes in-frame clones alone and lacks a portion of them. Of roughly 180,000 clones in the sample, about three quarters were seen once. Sequenced: PBMCs. The receptor source for this set is a female donor in good health and CMV-seronegative. Both conserved end residues are part of each CDR3. D genes are given only for firm matches. Not every row has a clone size; where given, it reads once, few, many or a size class.

size: few
D: TRBD1
V: TRBV4-1
J: TRBJ1-4
DNA: TGCGCCAGCAGCCAAGTAGGAGGGGGCGCCGGTGAAAAACTGTTTTTT
CDR3: CASSQVGGGAGEKLFF

size: NA
D: NA
V: TRBV4-1
J: TRBJ2-1
DNA: TGCGCCAGCAGCCTCGAGGGAAGCAATGAGCAGTTCTTC
CDR3: CASSLEGSNEQFF

size: NA
D: TRBD2
V: TRBV7-9
J: TRBJ2-2
DNA: TGTGCCAGCAGCTTTAGCGGGAGTTACACCGGGGAGCTGTTTTTT
CDR3: CASSFSGSYTGELFF

size: few
D: NA
V: TRBV4-3
J: TRBJ1-5
DNA: TGCGCCAGCAGCCAAGAAGCGCAGCTCGGCAATCAGCCCCAGCATTTT
CDR3: CASSQEAQLGNQPQHF

size: few
D: TRBD2
V: TRBV9
J: TRBJ2-3
DNA: TGTGCCAGCAGCGGGGGGGGAAGTCGGGATACGCAGTATTTT
CDR3: CASSGGGSRDTQYF

size: NA
D: NA
V: TRBV7-3
J: TRBJ2-6
DNA: TGTGCCAGCAGCCCATCGAAATGGGGCAGCTCTGGGGCCAACGTCCTGACTTTC
CDR3: CASSPSKWGSSGANVLTF

size: NA
D: NA
V: TRBV5-1
J: TRBJ1-2
DNA: TGCGCCAGCAGCTTGGGTTATCAGGTCTATGGCTACACCTTC
CDR3: CASSLGYQVYGYTF

size: NA
D: TRBD1
V: TRBV29-1
J: TRBJ1-2
DNA: TGCAGCGTTGAAAGGGACAGCAAGGGAGGCTACACCTTC
CDR3: CSVERDSKGGYTF

size: once
D: NA
V: TRBV5-4
J: TRBJ1-5
DNA: TGTGCCAGCAGCTTGGCCCCACAGGGCCGTAACAATCAGCCCCAGCATTTT
CDR3: CASSLAPQGRNNQPQHF

size: NA
D: NA
V: TRBV7-2
J: TRBJ2-1
DNA: TGTGCCAGCAGCTTAGAGGGGGGGGGTTATTACAATGAGCAGTTCTTC
CDR3: CASSLEGGGYYNEQFF

size: NA
D: TRBD1
V: TRBV5-4
J: TRBJ1-4
DNA: TGTGCCAGCAGCATGACAGGGGGCGCTGGAGAAAAACTGTTTTTT
CDR3: CASSMTGGAGEKLFF

size: once
D: TRBD1
V: TRBV19
J: TRBJ1-5
DNA: TGTGCCAGTAGGAGCTCACCGGGACAGCCGGATGAAGAAGCCCAGCATTTT
CDR3: CASRSSPGQPDEEAQHF

size: NA
D: TRBD2
V: TRBV27
J: TRBJ2-1
DNA: TGTGCCAGCAGTTTATCGATTGGACTAGGAAATGAGCAGTTCTTC
CDR3: CASSLSIGLGNEQFF

size: NA
D: NA
V: TRBV14
J: TRBJ2-5
DNA: TGTGCCAGCAGCCAGGAACTACATGCGGGGACCCAGTACTTC
CDR3: CASSQELHAGTQYF

size: few
D: NA
V: TRBV4-2
J: TRBJ1-2
DNA: TGTGCCAGCAGCCAAGATAAGACACCCATCTATGGCTACACCTTC
CDR3: CASSQDKTPIYGYTF

size: NA
D: TRBD1
V: TRBV7-9
J: TRBJ2-7
DNA: TGTGCCAGCAGCTCCGGGACAGGGGGCTTCGAGCAGTACTTC
CDR3: CASSSGTGGFEQYF

size: NA
D: TRBD1
V: TRBV7-9
J: TRBJ2-1
DNA: TGTGCCAGCAGCTTAGAGGGGGCGAAGGGGAATGAGCAGTTCTTC
CDR3: CASSLEGAKGNEQFF

size: few
D: NA
V: TRBV4-3
J: TRBJ2-2
DNA: TGCGCCAGCAGCCAAGAGGAGGGGGCCTTGAACACCGGGGAGCTGTTTTTT
CDR3: CASSQEEGALNTGELFF

size: NA
D: TRBD2
V: TRBV6-5
J: TRBJ2-7
DNA: TGTGCCAGCAGTTACGGGAGGGCCGGCGAGCAGTACTTC
CDR3: CASSYGRAGEQYF

size: NA
D: TRBD2
V: TRBV19
J: TRBJ2-1
DNA: TGTGCCAGTAGTACCGTAGCGGGAGTTCGAAATGAGCAGTTCTTC
CDR3: CASSTVAGVRNEQFF

size: once
D: NA
V: TRBV18
J: TRBJ1-2
DNA: TGTGCCAGCTCACCACCAGGCAGGGGAATCAACTATGGCTACACCTTC
CDR3: CASSPPGRGINYGYTF

size: NA
D: TRBD1
V: TRBV5-4
J: TRBJ1-1
DNA: TGTGCCAGCAGCCGGGACAGGGGATACACTGAAGCTTTCTTT
CDR3: CASSRDRGYTEAFF

size: NA
D: TRBD1
V: TRBV4-2
J: TRBJ2-2
DNA: TGTGCCAGCAGCCAAGTTCCGGGACAGGGGTTTGTCGGGGAGCTGTTTTTT
CDR3: CASSQVPGQGFVGELFF

size: NA
D: TRBD2
V: TRBV4-1
J: TRBJ2-7
DNA: TGCGCCAGCAGTCAACTTAGGGGAGGGCCTGGGAACGAGCAGTACTTC
CDR3: CASSQLRGGPGNEQYF

size: NA
D: TRBD1
V: TRBV28
J: TRBJ2-7
DNA: TGTGCCAGCAGCCCGATCCCACAGGGGGCAAGGTCGTACGAGCAGTACTTC
CDR3: CASSPIPQGARSYEQYF

size: NA
D: NA
V: TRBV6-1
J: TRBJ2-7
DNA: TGTGCCAGCAGTGAAGGCTACTCCTACGAGCAGTACTTC
CDR3: CASSEGYSYEQYF

size: NA
D: TRBD2
V: TRBV7-9
J: TRBJ2-1
DNA: TGTGCCAGCAGCCCTGGGACTAGCGGCTACAATGAGCAGTTCTTC
CDR3: CASSPGTSGYNEQFF

size: NA
D: TRBD1
V: TRBV4-2
J: TRBJ1-1
DNA: TGTGCCAGCAGCCCCCAGGGGGCCACTGAAGCTTTCTTT
CDR3: CASSPQGATEAFF

size: NA
D: TRBD1
V: TRBV28
J: TRBJ2-5
DNA: TGTGCCAGCAGCTCGACGTGGGACAGGGGTGGCGAGACCCAGTACTTC
CDR3: CASSSTWDRGGETQYF

size: once
D: NA
V: TRBV11-2
J: TRBJ1-1
DNA: TGTGCCAGCAGCCCCGGGACTGAGAACACTGAAGCTTTCTTT
CDR3: CASSPGTENTEAFF

size: NA
D: NA
V: TRBV11-2
J: TRBJ2-7
DNA: TGTGCCAGCAGTTTCGCCAAATCACAGGAGCGACCCTACGAGCAGTACTTC
CDR3: CASSFAKSQERPYEQYF

size: NA
D: NA
V: TRBV10-3
J: TRBJ2-7
DNA: TGTGCCATCAGTGAGTCAACTATCCTCGAGCAGTACTTC
CDR3: CAISESTILEQYF

size: few
D: TRBD1
V: TRBV28
J: TRBJ1-1
DNA: TGTGCCAGCAGTGTATTCAGGGGGCTTGCTTTCTTT
CDR3: CASSVFRGLAFF

size: NA
D: NA
V: TRBV2
J: TRBJ1-5
DNA: TGTGCCAGCAGTGAGTCCCGCTTAGCGGGTCAGCCCCAGCATTTT
CDR3: CASSESRLAGQPQHF

size: NA
D: TRBD2
V: TRBV5-1
J: TRBJ2-7
DNA: TGCGCCAGCAGCCCCCCTACTACTAGCGGGGCCTACGAGCAGTACTTC
CDR3: CASSPPTTSGAYEQYF

size: NA
D: TRBD2
V: TRBV7-2
J: TRBJ2-7
DNA: TGTGCCAGCAGCTTGGCTAGCGGGAGTCATTTCGAGCAGTACTTC
CDR3: CASSLASGSHFEQYF

size: NA
D: TRBD1
V: TRBV28
J: TRBJ2-2
DNA: TGTGCCAGCAGTAAACGACAGGGGGCGGGGGCCGGGGAGCTGTTTTTT
CDR3: CASSKRQGAGAGELFF

size: NA
D: NA
V: TRBV2
J: TRBJ1-5
DNA: TGTGCCAGCAGTGAAAATTATCGGGACAATCAGCCCCAGCATTTT
CDR3: CASSENYRDNQPQHF

size: NA
D: TRBD2
V: TRBV4-2
J: TRBJ2-1
DNA: TGTGCCAGCAGCCAAGATGGGGGTGGGGTAGCGGGCTACAATGAGCAGTTCTTC
CDR3: CASSQDGGGVAGYNEQFF

size: NA
D: NA
V: TRBV10-2
J: TRBJ2-6
DNA: TGCGCCAGCAACGAAGGGGACATCTTTAGCTCTGGGGCCAACGTCCTGACTTTC
CDR3: CASNEGDIFSSGANVLTF

size: NA
D: NA
V: TRBV28
J: TRBJ2-7
DNA: TGTGCCAGCAGTTTAGTAGTCTACGAGCAGTACTTC
CDR3: CASSLVVYEQYF

size: NA
D: NA
V: TRBV28
J: TRBJ2-5
DNA: TGTGCCAGCAACCCGGGGGAAGAGACCCAGTACTTC
CDR3: CASNPGEETQYF

size: NA
D: NA
V: TRBV11-2
J: TRBJ2-7
DNA: TGTGCCAGCAGCCAACCACGATATAGATCACAGTACTTC
CDR3: CASSQPRYRSQYF

size: NA
D: TRBD2
V: TRBV30
J: TRBJ2-7
DNA: TGTGCCTGGAGTGTGGGAGGGCCGGGCTACGAGCAGTACTTC
CDR3: CAWSVGGPGYEQYF

size: few
D: NA
V: TRBV6-6
J: TRBJ1-5
DNA: TGTGCCAGCACCATTAATAGGGGAAGGGAAGATCAGCCCCAGCATTTT
CDR3: CASTINRGREDQPQHF

size: NA
D: NA
V: TRBV2
J: TRBJ2-7
DNA: TGTGCCAGCAGTCGCCTCCCCCGGGAGCAGTACTTC
CDR3: CASSRLPREQYF

size: NA
D: TRBD1
V: TRBV7-6
J: TRBJ1-4
DNA: TGTGCCAGCAGCCCCTGGACAGGGCGCACTAATGAAAAACTGTTTTTT
CDR3: CASSPWTGRTNEKLFF